This T cell receptor beta chain was recorded in a study of blood T cells in healthy people across ages (dated by TCRdb to the mid-2010s). Regarding the study in general: In model experiments, template switching captured roughly one uniquely barcoded TCR beta cDNA molecule for every two T cells. To avoid experimental bias, donors of different ages were spread randomly across the sequencing lanes. The study measured age-related changes in TCR beta repertoire diversity using deep sequencing normalized with unique cDNA molecular identifiers. For two donors (one aged 18 to 30 and one aged 80 or older), the study analyzed two additional independent replicas of 1 million unique cDNA reads from the same blood draw. Donors were grouped into four age groups: young (average approximately 15 years), middle-aged (roughly 38), aged (62) and long-lived (around 82). On the study overall, not on this receptor specifically: Total diversity estimates from one million sequenced T cells were considered lower bounds and underestimates. Observed TCR beta diversity correlated strongly with the percentage of naive T cells measured by flow cytometry. Compared with the aged group, the long-lived group had more naive CD4+ T cells, fewer expanded clones and increased TCR diversity, a pattern suggesting age selection. Donor CMV infection status was unknown, potentially confounding age-related changes in expanded clonotypes. Conclusive comparison of naive and antigen-experienced compartments was prevented by the profiling of bulk unsorted PBMCs. Observed TCR beta diversity per million T cells fell roughly linearly with age, and a significant reduction was already apparent by age roughly 40.

Systemically healthy Caucasian individuals from Russia, 35 to 50 in total and aged about 6 to 100 years, were included as donors. Each donor gave roughly 11 milliliters of peripheral blood, drawn into EDTA-treated Vacutainer tubes. Ficoll-Paque density-gradient centrifugation was used to isolate PBMCs, with at least 7 million per sample. Total RNA, at least 5 micrograms per sample, was extracted from PBMCs with Trizol reagent. The percentages of naive CD45RAhigh/CD27high T cells were determined by flow cytometry on a PBMC aliquot from every donor. Notes on this clonotype: The specificity of this receptor is unknown. Base qualities are not provided; no much larger clone lies one nucleotide away.

Per the germline V gene, KGHSH is the CDR1 and LQKENI is the CDR2. From its cysteine to its phenylalanine, the CDR3 spans 16 amino acids. Only the CDR3 DNA stays, 48 bases, in frame from base 1. Germline trimming amounts to 3 bases on V and 1 base on J, with 1 as the count of junction bases outside the gene matches. The library relied on 5' RACE. A second PCR of roughly 6 to 11 cycles was run with a J-beta primer mix and a sample-barcoded 5' primer. Each TCR beta cDNA molecule received a unique molecular identifier from a template-switch 5' adaptor carrying 12 random nucleotides. At least 3 million CDR3-containing paired-end reads were obtained from each sample. The Mint cDNA synthesis kit, primed by a TRBC-specific oligonucleotide, was used to synthesize first-strand cDNA from all RNA. Following uracil-DNA glycosylase treatment, all cDNA underwent a first 18-cycle PCR with the universal primers M1SS and BC2_uni_R. The authors' pipeline ran thus. For normalization, 1 million high-quality reads, each with a distinct molecular identifier, were randomly selected from each sample. Reads sharing molecular identifiers were discarded rather than binned into consensus sequences. MiTCR, run with a Q25 quality threshold and the strictest error-elimination algorithm, handled CDR3 identification, clonotype clustering and error correction. A nonparametric unseen species model with Euler transformation was used to estimate lower-bound total TCR beta diversity. TCRdb reprocessed the public reads (quality trimming at Q25 with fastp, clone calling with MiXCR) and kept in-frame beta chains. Every entry covers one CDR3 protein and lists the most common genes and DNA from its rows. V and J calls and clone size were set by TCRdb, not the authors. The sample yields fewer than 2,000,000 distinct CDR3 sequences; around 42% were counted once. The ten largest clonotypes hold roughly 23% of the sample.

This clonotype was obtained from a human donor in good health. The chain is assembled from TRBV18 and TRBJ1-5, with 12 bases matching TRBD1. Source material: blood. The nucleotide sequence reads as follows: TGTGCCAGCTCACCGGGACAGGGGGCAAGCAATCAGCCCCAGCATTTT. Translated, this gives CASSPGQGASNQPQHF.